One and the same sample provided the 18 T cell receptor beta chains below, sequenced in a study of cytomegalovirus exposure and HLA in healthy donors. Primers included in the PCR were 60 Vbeta and 13 Jbeta primers. Assay used: immunoSEQ multiplex PCR; TCRdb lists only in-frame clones, some missing. The sample yields over 120,000 clones, about 80% seen once. Sequenced input: PBMCs. These receptors were obtained from a man aged 25-45 years in good health and CMV-seropositive.

This clone showed up just once. The chain employs TRBV5-1 and TRBJ1-2; 8 positions agree with TRBD1. The ends lost 0 bases at V and 2 bases at J; junction bases unmatched: 12. CDR1 is SGHRS and CDR2 is YFSETQ in the germline V gene. CDR3 length equals 18 residues. DNA of the CDR3: TGCGCCAGCAGCTTGGATGGGGGACAGGTCCGTTGGAACTATGGCTACACCTTC. Translation gives CASSLDGGQVRWNYGYTF.

The chain is built from TRBV27 and TRBJ1-5; 8 bases fit TRBD1. This CDR3 spans 16 amino acids. Per germline, CDR1 MNHEY and CDR2 SMNVEV (reference sequence). Trimming removed 5 bases from V and 2 bases from J; junction bases left unmatched: 8. In DNA, the CDR3 is TGTGCCAGCAGTAATAAAGGACAGGGCGGCAATCAGCCCCAGCATTTT. It translates to CASSNKGQGGNQPQHF.

This clone occurred once. This chain uses TRBV7-8 with TRBJ2-3, with 7 positions matching TRBD2. The CDR3 is made up of 17 amino acids. The trim removed 4 bases at V and 4 bases at J, leaving 14 bases unmatched. Germline values: CDR1 SGHVS, CDR2 FQNEAQ. CDR3 in amino acids: CASSSVLGEGRADTQYF. DNA of the CDR3: TGTGCCAGCAGCTCGGTCTTGGGGGAGGGCCGCGCAGATACGCAGTATTTT.

This chain uses TRBV11-1 with TRBJ2-5; TRBD1 is a possible D gene (5 bases). Trimming pared 3 bases from V and 5 bases from J, leaving 10 bases between. Per germline, CDR1 SGHAT and CDR2 FQDESV (reference sequence). The CDR3 extends over 13 amino acids. In nucleotides, the CDR3 is TGTGCCAGCAGCTTTCAAGGGGCCGAGACCCAGTACTTC. This codes for CASSFQGAETQYF.

J is TRBJ2-3 and V is TRBV5-1; possible D gene TRBD1, 7 bases. The germline V gene has CDR1 SGHRS and CDR2 YFSETQ. The CDR3 is made up of 15 amino acids. Trimming took off 3 bases at V and 6 bases at J, with 17 bases between the two ends. CDR3 bases: TGCGCCAGCAGCTCAGGACAGGCCCGGGGGGATACGCAGTATTTT. It yields the protein CASSSGQARGDTQYF.

The chain uses TRBV5-8 and TRBJ2-7; 8 positions agree with TRBD2. The length of the CDR3 is 17 residues. V lost 4 bases to trimming and J lost 2 bases; unmatched junction nucleotides: 14. Germline CDR1 SGHTS, CDR2 YDEGEE. The DNA for the CDR3 is TGTGCCAGCAGCCTCCTTATAAGGACTAGCATCCCCTACGAGCAGTACTTC. This sequence encodes CASSLLIRTSIPYEQYF. The whole variable domain, remainder taken from reference TRBV5-8 and TRBJ2-7, is EAGVTQSPTHLIKTRGQQATLRCSPISGHTSVYWYQQALGLGLQFLLWYDEGEERNRGNFPPRFSGRQFPNYSSELNVNALELEDSALYLCASSLLIRTSIPYEQYFGPGTRLTVT.

The chain employs TRBV21-1 and TRBJ1-5. TRBV21-1 is a known pseudogene. The CDR3 is made up of 16 amino acids. CDR3 sequence (DNA): TGTGCCAGCAGCAAAACTGGGGGGGGCTCGGATCAGCCCCAGCATTTT. It encodes CASSKTGGGSDQPQHF.

The chain combines TRBV14 with TRBJ2-2; D ambiguous. V was cut by 10 bases and J by 2 bases, with 14 bases left in between. The CDR3 covers 14 residues. CDR1 is SGHDN, CDR2 FVKESK, per germline. CDR3 DNA sequence: TGTGCCACTTTTTTTGGGCGAAACACCGGGGAGCTGTTTTTT. Its protein product is CATFFGRNTGELFF. The whole variable domain, filled in from reference TRBV14 and TRBJ2-2, reads EAGVTQFPSHSVIEKGQTVTLRCDPISGHDNLYWYRRVMGKEIKFLLHFVKESKQDESGMPNNRFLAERTGGTYSTLKVQPAELEDSGVYFCATFFGRNTGELFFGEGSRLTVL.

J is TRBJ2-3 and V is TRBV7-6; TRBD2 aligns across 7 bases. The CDR3 extends over 14 amino acids. Per the germline V gene, CDR1 is SGHVS and CDR2 is FNYEAQ. V dropped 6 bases and J dropped 5; count of bases not matched to a gene: 8. The CDR3 is CASSSTLAVDTQYF. The CDR3 DNA follows: TGTGCCAGCAGTAGCACCCTAGCGGTAGATACGCAGTATTTT.

The CDR3: CASSPLAGKGTDTQYF. CDR3 in DNA: TGTGCCAGCAGCCCCCTAGCGGGAAAGGGCACAGATACGCAGTATTTT. The chain employs TRBV7-6 and TRBJ2-3, with 9 positions matching TRBD2. The V gene's germline CDR1 is SGHVS and CDR2 FNYEAQ. Trimming cost V 5 bases and J 1 base; bases outside gene matches: 7. The CDR3 is 16 amino acids.

This chain connects TRBV28 to TRBJ2-6; 9 nucleotides align to TRBD1. This CDR3 spans 19 amino acids. CDR1 is MDHEN, CDR2 SYDVKM, per germline. Trimming removed 2 bases from V and 4 bases from J; junction bases left unmatched: 12. The CDR3 nucleotides are TGTGCCAGCAGTTTAAATCTGGGGACAGGGTCTACAGGGGCCAACGTCCTGACTTTC. Translation gives CASSLNLGTGSTGANVLTF. The complete variable domain, with remaining parts taken from reference TRBV28 and TRBJ2-6, reads DVKVTQSSRYLVKRTGEKVFLECVQDMDHENMFWYRQDPGLGLRLIYFSYDVKMKEKGDIPEGYSVSREKKERFSLILESASTNQTSMYLCASSLNLGTGSTGANVLTFGAGSRLTVL.

CDR3 amino acids: CASSILGEGVYEQYF. As DNA, the CDR3 is TGCGCCAGCAGCATCCTCGGGGAGGGGGTCTACGAGCAGTACTTC. The chain links TRBV5-1 to TRBJ2-7; D might be TRBD2 (7 bases). CDR3 length: 15 residues. In germline, CDR1 is SGHRS, CDR2 YFSETQ. The V end lost 4 bases, the J end lost 3 bases, and 17 bases lay between the germline ends.

This chain links TRBV28 with TRBJ1-4; TRBD1 matches at 7 bases. The germline gives CDR1 MDHEN, CDR2 SYDVKM. V gave up 5 bases and J gave up 8 bases; unmatched junction bases: 8. This CDR3 has 14 residues. The CDR3 loop is CASSPGTVSEKLFF. The CDR3 region has the DNA TGTGCCAGCAGTCCGGGGACAGTTAGCGAAAAACTGTTTTTT.

In the case of this clone: This specimen includes other DNA sequences encoding the same CDR3. This chain connects TRBV9 to TRBJ1-1; 7 nucleotides match TRBD1. V was pared by 0 bases and J by 2 bases, with 4 bases of the junction left unmatched. Germline CDR1 SGDLS, CDR2 YYNGEE. This CDR3 contains 15 residues. The chain's CDR3 is CASSVGGTANTEAFF. CDR3 bases: TGTGCCAGCAGCGTAGGTGGGACAGCCAACACTGAAGCTTTCTTT.

V usage is TRBV20-1 and J usage is TRBJ1-2; the D gene is possibly TRBD1 (5 bases). Between the trimmed V and J ends, which lost 3 bases and 5 bases, there was a span of 7 bases. CDR3 length: 11 residues. Germline V lookup: CDR1 DFQATT, CDR2 SNEGSKA (reference sequence). CDR3 region: CSASKGYGYTF. DNA for the CDR3: TGCAGTGCTAGTAAGGGGTATGGCTACACCTTC.

V usage is TRBV29-1 and J usage is TRBJ2-3, with 12 positions matching TRBD2. V lost 8 bases and J lost 9; bases outside the gene matches: 9. CDR1 and CDR2 from the germline V gene are SQVTM and ANQGSEA. This CDR3 spans 13 amino acids. In DNA form, the CDR3 reads TGCAGCCCAAGACTAGCGGGAGTTGGAACGCAGTATTTT. It specifies CSPRLAGVGTQYF.

This clone was found a few times. This sequence joins TRBV7-7 and TRBJ2-2, with D maybe TRBD2 (6 bases). The germline V gene has CDR1 SSHAT and CDR2 FNYEAQ (reference sequence). The V gene lost 3 bases and the J gene lost 5 bases, with 10 bases spanning the gap. This CDR3 region has 14 residues. The CDR3 DNA reads TGTGCCAGCAGCTTGACGGGAGTTACCGGGGAGCTGTTTTTT. Translated, it gives CASSLTGVTGELFF.

This clone was seen once. This chain joins TRBV10-3 and TRBJ1-1, with D maybe TRBD1 (5 bases). The CDR3 contains 17 residues. Trimming took off 0 bases at V and 1 base at J, with 15 bases between the two ends. The V gene's germline CDR1 is ENHRY and CDR2 SYGVKD. CDR3 sequence (DNA): TGTGCCATCAGTGAGTCGGGGAGGGGCGCTGAGAACACTGAAGCTTTCTTT. Its protein product is CAISESGRGAENTEAFF.